Many counts were recorded for the clone carrying this TCR beta chain. Researchers amplified the TCR beta CDR3 regions from RNA transcripts. With the HTBI primer set, the TCR CDR3 went through a first round of RT-PCR. TCRdb fed the multiplex PCR reads into MiXCR, producing one record per CDR3 protein. Of under 350,000 distinct CDR3 sequences listed, around 13% are singletons. V gave up 5 bases and J gave up 6 bases, with 13 bases separating them. The CDR3 extends over 14 amino acids. Germline V lookup: CDR1 SGHNT, CDR2 YENEEA. This entry is derived from a study of T cells in Graves' hyperthyroidism and ophthalmopathy.

This chain joins TRBV11-3 and TRBJ1-4; no definite D call. The clonotype originates from a middle-aged woman with Graves' hyperthyroidism. The sequenced sample was blood. For the CDR3, the DNA is TGTGCCAGCAGCCGCGCGGGTAGGGATGAAAAACTGTTTTTT. This translates into CASSRAGRDEKLFF.